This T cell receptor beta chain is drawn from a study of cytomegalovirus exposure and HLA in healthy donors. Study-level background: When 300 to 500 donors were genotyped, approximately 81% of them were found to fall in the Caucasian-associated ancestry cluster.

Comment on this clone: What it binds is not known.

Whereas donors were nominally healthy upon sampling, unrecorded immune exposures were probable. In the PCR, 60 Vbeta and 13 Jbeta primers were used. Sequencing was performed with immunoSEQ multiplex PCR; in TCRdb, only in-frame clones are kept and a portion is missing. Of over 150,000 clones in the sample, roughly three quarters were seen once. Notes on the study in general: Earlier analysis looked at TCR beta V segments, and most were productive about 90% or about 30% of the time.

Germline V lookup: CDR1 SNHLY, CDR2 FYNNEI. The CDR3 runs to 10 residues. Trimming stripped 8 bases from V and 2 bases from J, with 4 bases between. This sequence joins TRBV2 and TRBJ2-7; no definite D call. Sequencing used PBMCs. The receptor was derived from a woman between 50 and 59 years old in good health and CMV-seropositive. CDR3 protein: CASGTYEQYF. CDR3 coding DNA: TGTGCCAGCGGCACCTACGAGCAGTACTTC. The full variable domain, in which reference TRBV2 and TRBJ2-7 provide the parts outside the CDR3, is EPEVTQTPSHQVTQMGQEVILRCVPISNHLYFYWYRQILGQKVEFLVSFYNNEISEKSEIFDDQFSVERPDGSNFTLKIRSTKLEDSAMYFCASGTYEQYFGPGTRLTVT.